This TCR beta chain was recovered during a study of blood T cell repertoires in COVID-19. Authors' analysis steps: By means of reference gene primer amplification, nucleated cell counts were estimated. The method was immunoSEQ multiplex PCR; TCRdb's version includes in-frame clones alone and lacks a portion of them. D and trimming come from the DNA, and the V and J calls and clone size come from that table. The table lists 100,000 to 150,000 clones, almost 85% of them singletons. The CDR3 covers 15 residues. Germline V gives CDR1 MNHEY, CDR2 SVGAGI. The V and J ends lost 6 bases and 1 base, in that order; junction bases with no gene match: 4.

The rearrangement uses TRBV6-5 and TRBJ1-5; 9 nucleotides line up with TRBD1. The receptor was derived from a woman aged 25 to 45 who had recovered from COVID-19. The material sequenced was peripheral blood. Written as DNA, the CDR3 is TGTGCCAGCAGCTCGGACAGGGGAAGCAATCAGCCCCAGCATTTT. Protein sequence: CASSSDRGSNQPQHF.